The clone carrying this T cell receptor beta chain was counted between two and nine times. What it binds is not known. The length of the CDR3 is 18 residues. The V gene lost 1 base and the J gene lost 1 base, with 20 bases spanning the gap. Germline-derived CDR1 and CDR2 are DFQATT and SNEGSKA (reference sequence). This sample's time point: patch test 1, 2 weeks after DPC sensitization. As to treatment: therapeutic diphenylcyclopropenone sensitization with weekly scalp DPC. Individual cDNA molecules (in the library) carried attached unique molecular identifiers. TCRdb re-derived calls from the RACE reads in MiXCR, one entry per CDR3 protein. In the table there are 300,000 to 400,000 distinct CDR3 sequences, around 7% of which are singletons. This sample is part of a study of human T cells and chemical hapten exposure. Findings of the study overall: Once DPC sensitization occurred, TCRs above 1 in 1000 frequency showed no change.

The sequence came from a woman aged 18-29 years with alopecia areata. Some clones in this sample may be carry-over from other donors' samples. The source was whole blood, collected in connection with sensitization to the hapten diphenylcyclopropenone (DPC). The chain has TRBV20-1 and TRBJ1-5; weak D call: TRBD1 (6 bases). The CDR3 sequence is CSARGIKTGRWSNQPQHF. In DNA, the CDR3 is TGCAGTGCTAGAGGTATAAAAACAGGGAGATGGAGCAATCAGCCCCAGCATTTT.